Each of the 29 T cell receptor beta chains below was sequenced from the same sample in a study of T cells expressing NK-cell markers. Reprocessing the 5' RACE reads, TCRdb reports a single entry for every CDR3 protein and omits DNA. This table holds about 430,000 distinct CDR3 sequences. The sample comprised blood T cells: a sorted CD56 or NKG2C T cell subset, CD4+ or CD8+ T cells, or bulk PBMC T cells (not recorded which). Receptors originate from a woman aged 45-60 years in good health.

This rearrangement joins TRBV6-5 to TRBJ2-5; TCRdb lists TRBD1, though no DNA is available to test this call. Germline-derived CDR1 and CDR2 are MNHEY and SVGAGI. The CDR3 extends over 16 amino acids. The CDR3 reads CASSRKSGAQGETQYF.

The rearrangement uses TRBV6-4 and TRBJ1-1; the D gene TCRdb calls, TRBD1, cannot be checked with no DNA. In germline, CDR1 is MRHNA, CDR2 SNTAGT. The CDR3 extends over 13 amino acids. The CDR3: CASSVGENTEAFF.

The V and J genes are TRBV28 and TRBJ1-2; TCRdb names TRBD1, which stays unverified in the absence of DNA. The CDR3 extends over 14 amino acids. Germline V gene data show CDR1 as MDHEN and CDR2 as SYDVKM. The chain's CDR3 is CASSWRTRVSGYTF.

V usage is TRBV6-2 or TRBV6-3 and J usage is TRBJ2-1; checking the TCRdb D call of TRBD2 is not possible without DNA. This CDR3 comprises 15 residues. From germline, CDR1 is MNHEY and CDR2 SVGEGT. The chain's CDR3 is CASKQSGGTDNEQFF.

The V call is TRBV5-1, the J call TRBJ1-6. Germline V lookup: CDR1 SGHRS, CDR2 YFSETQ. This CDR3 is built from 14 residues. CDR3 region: CASSLEGYNSPLHF.

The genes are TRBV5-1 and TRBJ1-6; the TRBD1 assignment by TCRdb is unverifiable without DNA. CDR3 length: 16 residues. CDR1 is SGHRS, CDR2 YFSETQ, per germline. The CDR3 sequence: CASSLVGRAIDSPLHF. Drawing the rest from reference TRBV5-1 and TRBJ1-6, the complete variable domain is KAGVTQTPRYLIKTRGQQVTLSCSPISGHRSVSWYQQTPGQGLQFLFEYFSETQRNKGNFPGRFSGRQFSNSRSEMNVSTLELGDSALYLCASSLVGRAIDSPLHFGNGTRLTVT.

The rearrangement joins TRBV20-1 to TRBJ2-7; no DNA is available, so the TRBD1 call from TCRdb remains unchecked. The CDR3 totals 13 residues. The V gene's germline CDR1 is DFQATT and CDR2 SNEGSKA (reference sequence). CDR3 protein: CSAPRAGSYEQYF.

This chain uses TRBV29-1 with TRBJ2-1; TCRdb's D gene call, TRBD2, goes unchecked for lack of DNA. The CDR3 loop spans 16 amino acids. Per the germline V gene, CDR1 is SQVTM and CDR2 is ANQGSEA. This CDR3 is CSVAGLADSSYNEQFF.

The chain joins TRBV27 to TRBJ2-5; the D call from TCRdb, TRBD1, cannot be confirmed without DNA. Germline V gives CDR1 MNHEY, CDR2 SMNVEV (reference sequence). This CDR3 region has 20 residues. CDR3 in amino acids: CASRRDRGRSSGSGRETQYF.

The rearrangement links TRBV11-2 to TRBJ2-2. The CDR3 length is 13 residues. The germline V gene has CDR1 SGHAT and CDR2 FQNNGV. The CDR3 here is CASSTRGTGELFF. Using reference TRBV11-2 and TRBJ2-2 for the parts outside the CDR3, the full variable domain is EAGVAQSPRYKIIEKRQSVAFWCNPISGHATLYWYQQILGQGPKLLIQFQNNGVVDDSQLPKDRFSAERLKGVDSTLKIQPAKLEDSAVYLCASSTRGTGELFFGEGSRLTVL.

CDR3: CASSQGGLLQETQYF. V gene TRBV3-1 combines with J gene TRBJ2-5; TCRdb designates TRBD1, a call that cannot be tested without DNA. Germline assignment: CDR1 LGHDT and CDR2 YNNKEL (reference sequence). This CDR3 spans 15 amino acids.

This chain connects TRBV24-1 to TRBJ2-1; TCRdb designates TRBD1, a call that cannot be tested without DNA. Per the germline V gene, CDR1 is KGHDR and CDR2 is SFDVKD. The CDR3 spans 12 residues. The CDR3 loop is CATMDRAGEQFF.

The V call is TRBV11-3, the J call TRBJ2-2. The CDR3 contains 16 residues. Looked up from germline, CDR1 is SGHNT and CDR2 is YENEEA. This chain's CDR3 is CASSLASFDYTGELFF.

CDR3: CASSLALGTGGEQYF. The chain couples TRBV11-2 to TRBJ2-7; the D gene TCRdb calls, TRBD1, cannot be checked with no DNA. The germline CDR1 and CDR2 sequences are SGHAT and FQNNGV. The CDR3 is made up of 15 amino acids.

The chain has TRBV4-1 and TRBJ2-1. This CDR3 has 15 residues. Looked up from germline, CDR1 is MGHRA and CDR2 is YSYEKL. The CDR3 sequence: CASSFFGVSADEQFF.

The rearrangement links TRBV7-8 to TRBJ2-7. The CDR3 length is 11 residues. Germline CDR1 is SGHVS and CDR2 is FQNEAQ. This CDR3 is CASSLTTEQYF.

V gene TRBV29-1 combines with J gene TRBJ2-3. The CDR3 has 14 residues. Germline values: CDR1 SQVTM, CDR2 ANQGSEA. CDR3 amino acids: CSVLMGLARDTQYF.

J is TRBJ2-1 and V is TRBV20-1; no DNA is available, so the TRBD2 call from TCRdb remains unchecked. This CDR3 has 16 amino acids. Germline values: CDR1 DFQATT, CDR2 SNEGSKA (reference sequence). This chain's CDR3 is CSARGLRGSGVNEQFF.

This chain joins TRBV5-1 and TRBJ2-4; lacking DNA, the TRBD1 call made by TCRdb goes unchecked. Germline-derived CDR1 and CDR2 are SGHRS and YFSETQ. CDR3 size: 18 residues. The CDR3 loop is CASSSSRGGAGSKNIQYF.

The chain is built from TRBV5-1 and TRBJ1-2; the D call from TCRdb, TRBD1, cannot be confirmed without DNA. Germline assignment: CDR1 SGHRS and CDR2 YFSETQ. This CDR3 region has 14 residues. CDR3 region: CASSLANRGLGYTF.

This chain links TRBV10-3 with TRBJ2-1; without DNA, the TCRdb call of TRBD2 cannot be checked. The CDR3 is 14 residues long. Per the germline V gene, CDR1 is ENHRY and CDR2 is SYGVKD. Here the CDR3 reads CATRLAGGYNEQFF.

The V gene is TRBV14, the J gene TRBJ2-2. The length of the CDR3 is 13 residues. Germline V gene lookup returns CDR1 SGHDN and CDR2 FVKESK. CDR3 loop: CASSQAIGGELFF.

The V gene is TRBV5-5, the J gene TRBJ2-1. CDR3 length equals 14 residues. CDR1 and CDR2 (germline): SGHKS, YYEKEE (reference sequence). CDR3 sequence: CASSLGKRINEQFF.

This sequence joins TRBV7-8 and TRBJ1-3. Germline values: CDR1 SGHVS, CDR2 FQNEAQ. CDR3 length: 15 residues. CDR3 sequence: CASSPRGVSGNTIYF.

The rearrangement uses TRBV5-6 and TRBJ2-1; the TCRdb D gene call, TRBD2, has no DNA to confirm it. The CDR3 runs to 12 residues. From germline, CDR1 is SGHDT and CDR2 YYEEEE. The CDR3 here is CASSTRLAWQFF. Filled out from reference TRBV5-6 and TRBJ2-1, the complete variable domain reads DAGVTQSPTHLIKTRGQQVTLRCSPKSGHDTVSWYQQALGQGPQFIFQYYEEEERQRGNFPDRFSGHQFPNYSSELNVNALLLGDSALYLCASSTRLAWQFFGPGTRLTVL.

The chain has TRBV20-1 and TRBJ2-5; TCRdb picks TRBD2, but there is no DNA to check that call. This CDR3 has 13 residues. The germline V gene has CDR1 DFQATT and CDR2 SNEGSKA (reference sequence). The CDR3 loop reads CSAESGSGKTQYF.

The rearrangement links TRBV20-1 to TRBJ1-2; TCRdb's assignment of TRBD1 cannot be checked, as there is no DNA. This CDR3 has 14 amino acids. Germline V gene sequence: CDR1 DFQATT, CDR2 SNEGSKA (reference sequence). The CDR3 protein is CSARDAQGSEGYTF.

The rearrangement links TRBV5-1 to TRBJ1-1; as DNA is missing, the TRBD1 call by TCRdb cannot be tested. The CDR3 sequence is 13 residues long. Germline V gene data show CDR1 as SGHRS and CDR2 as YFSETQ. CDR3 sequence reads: CASSNGTVEGAFF.

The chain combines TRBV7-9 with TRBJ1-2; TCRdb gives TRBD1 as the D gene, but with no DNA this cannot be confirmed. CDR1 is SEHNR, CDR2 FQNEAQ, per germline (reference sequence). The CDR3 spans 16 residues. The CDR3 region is CASSSTSGTLGYGYTF.